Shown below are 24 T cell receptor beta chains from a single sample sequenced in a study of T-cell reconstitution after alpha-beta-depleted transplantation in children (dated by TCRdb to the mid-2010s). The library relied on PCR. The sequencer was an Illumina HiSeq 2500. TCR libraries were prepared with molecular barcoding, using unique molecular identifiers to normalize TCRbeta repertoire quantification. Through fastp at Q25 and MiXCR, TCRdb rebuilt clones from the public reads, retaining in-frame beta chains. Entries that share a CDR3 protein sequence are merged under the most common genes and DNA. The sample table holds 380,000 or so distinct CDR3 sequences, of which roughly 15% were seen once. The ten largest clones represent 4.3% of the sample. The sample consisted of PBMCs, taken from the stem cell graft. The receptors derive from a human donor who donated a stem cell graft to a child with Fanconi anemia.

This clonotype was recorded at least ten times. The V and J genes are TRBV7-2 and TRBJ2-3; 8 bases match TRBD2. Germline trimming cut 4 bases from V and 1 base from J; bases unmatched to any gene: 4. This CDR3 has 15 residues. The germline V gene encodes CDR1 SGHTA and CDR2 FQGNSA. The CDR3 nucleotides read TGTGCCAGCAGCTCCGGGGGGGCCGGCACAGATACGCAGTATTTT. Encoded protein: CASSSGGAGTDTQYF.

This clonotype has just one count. DNA for the CDR3: TGTGCCAGCAGCTTAGCATCCATGACTAGCGGGGGGCACAATGAGCAGTTCTTC. It specifies CASSLASMTSGGHNEQFF. The chain joins TRBV7-6 to TRBJ2-1, with 13 bases lining up with TRBD2. This CDR3 contains 18 residues. Unmatched junction bases numbered 7, after V lost 0 bases and J lost 5 bases. CDR1 and CDR2 from the germline V gene are SGHVS and FNYEAQ.

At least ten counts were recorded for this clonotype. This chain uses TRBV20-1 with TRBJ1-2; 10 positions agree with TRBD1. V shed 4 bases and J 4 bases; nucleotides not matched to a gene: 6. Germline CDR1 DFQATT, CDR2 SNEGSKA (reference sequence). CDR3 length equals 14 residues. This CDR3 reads CSANDRGRGYGYTF. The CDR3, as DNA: TGCAGTGCTAACGACAGGGGGCGCGGCTATGGCTACACCTTC.

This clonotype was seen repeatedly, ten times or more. DNA for the CDR3: TGTGCCAGCAGAGAGGGACTGGCAAATCAGCCCCAGCATTTT. Its protein is CASREGLANQPQHF. The V call is TRBV6-1, the J call TRBJ1-5; D possibly corresponds to TRBD1 (5 bases). This CDR3 region has 14 residues. Germline V gene data show CDR1 as MNHNS and CDR2 as SASEGT. V was shortened by 6 bases and J by 4 bases, with 13 bases between the two germline ends.

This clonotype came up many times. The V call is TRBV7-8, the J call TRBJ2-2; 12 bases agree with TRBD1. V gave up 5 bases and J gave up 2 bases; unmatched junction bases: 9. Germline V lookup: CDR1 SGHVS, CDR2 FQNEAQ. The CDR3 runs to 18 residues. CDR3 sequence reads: CASSKLSGTGGNTGELFF. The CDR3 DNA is TGTGCCAGCAGCAAACTGTCCGGGACAGGGGGCAACACCGGGGAGCTGTTTTTT.

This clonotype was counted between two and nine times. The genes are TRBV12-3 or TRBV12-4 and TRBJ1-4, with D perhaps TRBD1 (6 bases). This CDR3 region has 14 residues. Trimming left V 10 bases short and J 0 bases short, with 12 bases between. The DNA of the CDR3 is TGTGCCATCGGACAGACCACAACTAATGAAAAACTGTTTTTT. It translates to CAIGQTTTNEKLFF.

CDR3 residues: CASSDRLSNADTQYF. The CDR3 DNA reads as TGCGCCAGCAGCGACAGGCTTTCCAACGCAGATACGCAGTATTTT. The chain recombines TRBV10-1 with TRBJ2-3, with D perhaps matching TRBD1 (6 bases). The CDR3 has 15 residues. V was pared by 6 bases and J by 4 bases, with 17 bases between. The germline gives CDR1 WNHNN, CDR2 SYGVQD (reference sequence).

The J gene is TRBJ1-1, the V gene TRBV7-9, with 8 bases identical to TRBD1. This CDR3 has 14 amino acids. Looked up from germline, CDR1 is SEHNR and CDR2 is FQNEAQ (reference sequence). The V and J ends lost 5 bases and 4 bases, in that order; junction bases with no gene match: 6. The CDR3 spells CASSDRGSVTEAFF. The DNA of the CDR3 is TGTGCCAGCAGCGACAGGGGATCTGTCACTGAAGCTTTCTTT.

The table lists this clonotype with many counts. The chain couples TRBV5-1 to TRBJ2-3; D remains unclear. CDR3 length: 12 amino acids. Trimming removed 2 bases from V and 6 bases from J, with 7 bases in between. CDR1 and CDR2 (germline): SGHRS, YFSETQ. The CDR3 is CASSFNTDTQYF. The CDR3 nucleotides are TGCGCCAGCAGCTTCAATACTGATACGCAGTATTTT. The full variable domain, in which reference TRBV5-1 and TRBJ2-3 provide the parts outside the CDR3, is KAGVTQTPRYLIKTRGQQVTLSCSPISGHRSVSWYQQTPGQGLQFLFEYFSETQRNKGNFPGRFSGRQFSNSRSEMNVSTLELGDSALYLCASSFNTDTQYFGPGTRLTVL.

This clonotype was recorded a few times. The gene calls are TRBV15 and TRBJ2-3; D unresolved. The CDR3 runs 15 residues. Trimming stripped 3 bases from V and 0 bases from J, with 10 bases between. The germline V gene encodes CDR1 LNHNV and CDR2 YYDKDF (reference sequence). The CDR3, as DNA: TGTGCCACCAGCAGGGACCCCGACAGCACAGATACGCAGTATTTT. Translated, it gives CATSRDPDSTDTQYF.

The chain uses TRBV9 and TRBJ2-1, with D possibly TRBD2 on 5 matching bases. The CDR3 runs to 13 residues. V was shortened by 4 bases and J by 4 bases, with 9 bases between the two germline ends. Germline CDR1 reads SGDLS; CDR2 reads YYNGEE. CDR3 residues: CASSMGEYNEQFF. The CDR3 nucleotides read TGTGCCAGCAGCATGGGAGAATACAATGAGCAGTTCTTC.

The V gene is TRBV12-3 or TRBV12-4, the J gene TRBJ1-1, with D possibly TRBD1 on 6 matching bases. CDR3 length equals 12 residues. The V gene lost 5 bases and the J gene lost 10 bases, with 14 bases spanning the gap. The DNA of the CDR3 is TGTGCCAGCAGTCACGACAGGAGTCTAGCTTTCTTT. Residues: CASSHDRSLAFF.

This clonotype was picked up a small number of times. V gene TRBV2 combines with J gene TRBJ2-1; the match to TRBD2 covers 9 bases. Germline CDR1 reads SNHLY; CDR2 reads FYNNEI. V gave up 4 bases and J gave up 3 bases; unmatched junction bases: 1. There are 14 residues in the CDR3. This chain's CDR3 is CASSATSGYNEQFF. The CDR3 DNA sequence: TGTGCCAGCAGTGCGACTAGCGGCTACAATGAGCAGTTCTTC. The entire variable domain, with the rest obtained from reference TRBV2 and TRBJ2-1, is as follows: EPEVTQTPSHQVTQMGQEVILRCVPISNHLYFYWYRQILGQKVEFLVSFYNNEISEKSEIFDDQFSVERPDGSNFTLKIRSTKLEDSAMYFCASSATSGYNEQFFGPGTRLTVL.

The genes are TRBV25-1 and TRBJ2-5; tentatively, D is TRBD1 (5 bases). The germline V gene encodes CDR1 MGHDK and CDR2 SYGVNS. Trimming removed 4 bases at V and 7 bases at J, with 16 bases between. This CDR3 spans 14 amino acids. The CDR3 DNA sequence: TGTGCCAGCAGTGCCTCATTCAGGGATGGGACCCAGTACTTC. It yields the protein CASSASFRDGTQYF.

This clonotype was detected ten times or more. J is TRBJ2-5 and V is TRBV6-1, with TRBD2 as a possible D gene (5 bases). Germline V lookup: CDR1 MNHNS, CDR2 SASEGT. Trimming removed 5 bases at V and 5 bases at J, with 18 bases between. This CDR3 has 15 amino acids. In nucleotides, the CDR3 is TGTGCCAGCAGTCCGGCGGGTCTCACACGGGAGACCCAGTACTTC. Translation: CASSPAGLTRETQYF.

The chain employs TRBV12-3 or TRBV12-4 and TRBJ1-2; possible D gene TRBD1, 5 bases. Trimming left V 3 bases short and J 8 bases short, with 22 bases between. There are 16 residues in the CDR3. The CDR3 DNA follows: TGTGCCAGCAGTTTTACCTCATGGTCGGACGGGGGGGGCTACACCTTC. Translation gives CASSFTSWSDGGGYTF.

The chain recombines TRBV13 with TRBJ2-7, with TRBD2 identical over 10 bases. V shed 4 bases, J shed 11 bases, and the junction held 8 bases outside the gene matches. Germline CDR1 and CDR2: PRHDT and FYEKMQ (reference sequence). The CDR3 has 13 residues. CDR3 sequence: CASSSRGLASEYF. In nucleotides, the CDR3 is TGTGCCAGCAGCTCACGGGGACTAGCGTCCGAGTACTTC. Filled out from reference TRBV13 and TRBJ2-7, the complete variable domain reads AAGVIQSPRHLIKEKRETATLKCYPIPRHDTVYWYQQGPGQDPQFLISFYEKMQSDKGSIPDRFSAQQFSDYHSELNMSSLELGDSALYFCASSSRGLASEYFGPGTRLTVT.

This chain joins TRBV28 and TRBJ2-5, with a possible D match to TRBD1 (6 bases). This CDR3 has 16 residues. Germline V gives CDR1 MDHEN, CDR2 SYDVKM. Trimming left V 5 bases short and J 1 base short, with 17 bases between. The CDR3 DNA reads TGTGCCAGCAGTCACGCCGGGACACCATCCCAAGAGACCCAGTACTTC. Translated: CASSHAGTPSQETQYF.

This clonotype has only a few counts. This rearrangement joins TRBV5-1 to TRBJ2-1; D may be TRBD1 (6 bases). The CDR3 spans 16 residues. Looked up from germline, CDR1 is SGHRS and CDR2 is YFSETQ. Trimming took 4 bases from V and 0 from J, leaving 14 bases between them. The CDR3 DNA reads TGCGCCAGCAGCCGACAGGAGCTGAGCTCCTACAATGAGCAGTTCTTC. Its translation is CASSRQELSSYNEQFF.

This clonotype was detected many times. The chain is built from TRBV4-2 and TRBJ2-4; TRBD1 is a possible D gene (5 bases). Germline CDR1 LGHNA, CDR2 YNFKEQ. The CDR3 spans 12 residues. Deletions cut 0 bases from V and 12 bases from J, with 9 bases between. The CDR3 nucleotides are TGTGCCAGCAGCCAAGATCGGACAAATCAGTACTTC. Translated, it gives CASSQDRTNQYF.

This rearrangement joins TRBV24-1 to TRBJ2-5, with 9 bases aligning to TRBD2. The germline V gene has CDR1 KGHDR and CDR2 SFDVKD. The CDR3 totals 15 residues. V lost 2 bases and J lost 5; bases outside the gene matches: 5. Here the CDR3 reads CATSDSRTSGETQYF. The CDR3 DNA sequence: TGTGCCACCAGTGATTCGAGAACTAGCGGGGAGACCCAGTACTTC.

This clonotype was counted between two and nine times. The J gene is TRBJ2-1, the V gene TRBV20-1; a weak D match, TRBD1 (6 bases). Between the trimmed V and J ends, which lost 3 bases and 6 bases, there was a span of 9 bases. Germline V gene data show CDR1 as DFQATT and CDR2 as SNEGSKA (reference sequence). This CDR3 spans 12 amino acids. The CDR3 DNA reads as TGCAGTGCTAGTCCCAGGGGCAATGAGCAGTTCTTC. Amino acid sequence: CSASPRGNEQFF.

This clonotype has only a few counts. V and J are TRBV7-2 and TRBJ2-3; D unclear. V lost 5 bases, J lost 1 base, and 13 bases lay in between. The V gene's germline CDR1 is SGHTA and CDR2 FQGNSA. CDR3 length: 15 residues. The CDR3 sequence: CASSRLGPRTDTQYF. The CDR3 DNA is TGTGCCAGCAGCCGCCTTGGACCCCGCACAGATACGCAGTATTTT.

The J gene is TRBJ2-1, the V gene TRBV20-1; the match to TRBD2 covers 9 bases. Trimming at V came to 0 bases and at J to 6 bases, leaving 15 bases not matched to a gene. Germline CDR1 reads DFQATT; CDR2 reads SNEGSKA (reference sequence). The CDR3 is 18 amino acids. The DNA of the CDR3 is TGCAGTGCTAGAGAGGGACCGAGGTGGGGACTAGCTGCCAATGAGCAGTTCTTC. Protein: CSAREGPRWGLAANEQFF.